A selection of T cell receptor beta chains follows, all from one sample in a study of blood T cell repertoires in COVID-19. Data came from immunoSEQ multiplex PCR; TCRdb stores just in-frame clones and leaves some out. This sample has 55,000 to 75,000 clones; over 70% occur once, and the top ten carry around 6.6%. Material for sequencing was peripheral blood. These receptors were obtained from a human donor in a cohort sampled during active COVID-19. CDR3s include the opening cysteine and the closing phenylalanine or tryptophan. Each record gives: CDR3 DNA, CDR3 protein, J gene, D gene, clone size, V gene. The D gene is left open where the match is weak. The size of a clone is reported for some rows only, either as once, few or many, or as a class for expanded clones.

TGCGCCAGCAGTCAATCTAAGACAGCCGGTTACACAGATACGCAGTATTTT	CASSQSKTAGYTDTQYF	TRBJ2-3	.	once	TRBV23-1
TGTGCCAGCTCACCTAGCGGGTCCATGAGGAATGAGCAGTTCTTC	CASSPSGSMRNEQFF	TRBJ2-1	TRBD2	.	TRBV18
TGTGCTAGTGGTTTGGAAGGGGACATCGTCTACTATGGCTACACCTTC	CASGLEGDIVYYGYTF	TRBJ1-2	.	.	TRBV12-5
TGTGCCAGCAGAACTCGAGGGGGCTCCGAGCAGTACTTC	CASRTRGGSEQYF	TRBJ2-7	TRBD1	.	TRBV12-3/TRBV12-4
TGCAGCGTTCCGGGACAGGGCTACAATGAGCAGTTCTTC	CSVPGQGYNEQFF	TRBJ2-1	TRBD1	.	TRBV29-1
TGTGCCAGCAGCTACCGGGACACCTCCTACAATGAGCAGTTCTTC	CASSYRDTSYNEQFF	TRBJ2-1	.	.	TRBV11-3
TGTGCCAGCACCTTACAGGTCCCGGTAGATGGCTACACCTTC	CASTLQVPVDGYTF	TRBJ1-2	.	.	TRBV6-5
TGTGCCATCAGGGGGGACAGTCAGTATAACTATGGCTACACCTTC	CAIRGDSQYNYGYTF	TRBJ1-2	TRBD1	once	TRBV10-3
TGTGCCAGTAGTATAGAACTGAACCAGCCCCAGCATTTT	CASSIELNQPQHF	TRBJ1-5	.	.	TRBV19
TGTGCCAGCAGCCAAGGCCGCGGTACGCAGTATTTT	CASSQGRGTQYF	TRBJ2-3	.	.	TRBV3-1/TRBV3-2
TGTGCCATCAGTGAGCCAGCGTACCAAGAGACCCAGTACTTC	CAISEPAYQETQYF	TRBJ2-5	.	.	TRBV10-3
TGTGCCAGCAGCTTAACCTCGGGGACAGGGGTCCCTTCTGGGGCCAACGTCCTGACTTTC	CASSLTSGTGVPSGANVLTF	TRBJ2-6	TRBD1	.	TRBV7-6
TGCGCCAGCAGTGAGAACAGGGTCTCTGGAAACACCATATATTTT	CASSENRVSGNTIYF	TRBJ1-3	.	.	TRBV10-2